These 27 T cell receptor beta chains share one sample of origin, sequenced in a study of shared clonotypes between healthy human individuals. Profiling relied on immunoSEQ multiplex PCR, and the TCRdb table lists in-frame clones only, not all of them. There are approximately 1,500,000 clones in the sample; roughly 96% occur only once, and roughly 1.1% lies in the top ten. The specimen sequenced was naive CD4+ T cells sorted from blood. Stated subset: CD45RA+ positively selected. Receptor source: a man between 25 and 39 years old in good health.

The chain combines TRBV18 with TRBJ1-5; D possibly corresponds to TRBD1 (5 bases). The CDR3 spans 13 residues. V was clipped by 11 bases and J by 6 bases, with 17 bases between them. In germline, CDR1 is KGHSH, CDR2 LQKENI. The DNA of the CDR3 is TGTGCCGGCGGAATGGGGGGTCTTCAGCCCCAGCATTTT. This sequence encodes CAGGMGGLQPQHF. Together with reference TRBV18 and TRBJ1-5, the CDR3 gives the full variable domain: NAGVMQNPRHLVRRRGQEARLRCSPMKGHSHVYWYRQLPEEGLKFMVYLQKENIIDESGMPKERFSAEFPKEGPSILRIQQVVRGDSAAYFCAGGMGGLQPQHFGDGTRLSIL.

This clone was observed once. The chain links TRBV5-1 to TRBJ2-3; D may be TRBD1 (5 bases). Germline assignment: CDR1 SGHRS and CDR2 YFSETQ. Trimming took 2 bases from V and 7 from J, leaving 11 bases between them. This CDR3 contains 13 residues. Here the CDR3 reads CASSFQGPYTQYF. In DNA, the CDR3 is TGCGCCAGCAGCTTTCAGGGTCCTTATACGCAGTATTTT.

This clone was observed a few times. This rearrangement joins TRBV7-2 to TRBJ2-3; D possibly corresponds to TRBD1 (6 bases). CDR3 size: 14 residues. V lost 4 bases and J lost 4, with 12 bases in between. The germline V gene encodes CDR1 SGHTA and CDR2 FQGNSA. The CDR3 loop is CASSSGGLPDTQYF. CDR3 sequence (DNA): TGTGCCAGCAGCTCTGGGGGCCTACCAGATACGCAGTATTTT.

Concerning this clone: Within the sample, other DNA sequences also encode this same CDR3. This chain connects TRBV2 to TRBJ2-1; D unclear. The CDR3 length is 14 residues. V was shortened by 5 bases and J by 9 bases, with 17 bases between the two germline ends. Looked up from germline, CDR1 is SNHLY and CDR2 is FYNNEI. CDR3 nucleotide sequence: TGTGCCAGCAGTTATGGGCTGGTGATAGTTGAGCAGTTCTTC. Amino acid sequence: CASSYGLVIVEQFF. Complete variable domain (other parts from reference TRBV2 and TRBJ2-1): EPEVTQTPSHQVTQMGQEVILRCVPISNHLYFYWYRQILGQKVEFLVSFYNNEISEKSEIFDDQFSVERPDGSNFTLKIRSTKLEDSAMYFCASSYGLVIVEQFFGPGTRLTVL.

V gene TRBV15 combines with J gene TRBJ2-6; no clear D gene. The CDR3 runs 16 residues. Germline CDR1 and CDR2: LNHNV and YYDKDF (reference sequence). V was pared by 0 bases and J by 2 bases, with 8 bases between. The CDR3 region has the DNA TGTGCCACCAGCAGAGATAGCATGACTGGGGCCAACGTCCTGACTTTC. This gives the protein CATSRDSMTGANVLTF.

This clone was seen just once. CDR3 coding DNA: TGTGCCAGCAGCGTGACCCCGACGTTCGATCAAGAGACCCAGTACTTC. It yields the protein CASSVTPTFDQETQYF. This sequence joins TRBV5-6 and TRBJ2-5; no definite D call. This CDR3 has 16 amino acids. Deletions cut 4 bases from V and 2 bases from J, with 18 bases between. CDR1 is SGHDT, CDR2 YYEEEE, per germline.

CDR3 sequence (DNA): TGTGCCAGCAGCATCAGCAGGGCGAAAGCCGGGGAGCTGTTTTTT. Its protein is CASSISRAKAGELFF. The rearrangement uses TRBV11-2 and TRBJ2-2; a possible D gene is TRBD1 (5 bases). The CDR3 totals 15 residues. The V gene lost 5 bases and the J gene lost 6 bases, with 16 bases spanning the gap. CDR1 is SGHAT, CDR2 FQNNGV, per germline.

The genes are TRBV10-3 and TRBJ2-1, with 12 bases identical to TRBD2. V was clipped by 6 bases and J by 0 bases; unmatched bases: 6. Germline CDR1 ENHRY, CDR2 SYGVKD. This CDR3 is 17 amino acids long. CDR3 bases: TGTGCCATCAGCTCTAGCGGGAGGGATAGCTCCTACAATGAGCAGTTCTTC. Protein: CAISSSGRDSSYNEQFF.

CDR3 loop: CASSPGTDNTGELFF. The CDR3 bases are TGTGCCAGCAGCCCAGGGACAGACAACACCGGGGAGCTGTTTTTT. The chain uses TRBV7-9 and TRBJ2-2; 7 nucleotides align to TRBD1. The trim removed 5 bases at V and 2 bases at J, leaving 5 bases unmatched. The CDR3 is 15 residues long. Germline V gives CDR1 SEHNR, CDR2 FQNEAQ (reference sequence).

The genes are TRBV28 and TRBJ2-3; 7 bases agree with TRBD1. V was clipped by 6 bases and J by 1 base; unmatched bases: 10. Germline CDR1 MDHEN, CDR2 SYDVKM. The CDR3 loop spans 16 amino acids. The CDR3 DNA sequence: TGTGCCAGCAGCGGACAGGACAATATTGGCACAGATACGCAGTATTTT. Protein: CASSGQDNIGTDTQYF.

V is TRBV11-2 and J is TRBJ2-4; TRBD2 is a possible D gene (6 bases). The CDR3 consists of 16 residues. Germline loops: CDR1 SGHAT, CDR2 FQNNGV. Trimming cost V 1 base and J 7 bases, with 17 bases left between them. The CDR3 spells CASSLGWGGNPNIQYF. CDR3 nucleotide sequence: TGTGCCAGCAGCTTAGGATGGGGAGGTAATCCCAACATTCAGTACTTC.

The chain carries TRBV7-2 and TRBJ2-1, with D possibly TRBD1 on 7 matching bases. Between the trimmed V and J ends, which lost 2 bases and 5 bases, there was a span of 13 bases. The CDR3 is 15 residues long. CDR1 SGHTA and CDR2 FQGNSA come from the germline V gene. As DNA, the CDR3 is TGTGCCAGCAGCTTAATGCAGGGGGGAGACAATGAGCAGTTCTTC. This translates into CASSLMQGGDNEQFF.

Here the CDR3 reads CASSLFTAGNQETQYF. The CDR3 region has the DNA TGTGCCAGCAGTTTATTTACAGCGGGGAACCAAGAGACCCAGTACTTC. The chain carries TRBV28 and TRBJ2-5, with 7 bases aligning to TRBD2. V was pared by 1 base and J by 0 bases, with 5 bases of the junction left unmatched. Germline-derived CDR1 and CDR2 are MDHEN and SYDVKM. This CDR3 is 16 amino acids long.

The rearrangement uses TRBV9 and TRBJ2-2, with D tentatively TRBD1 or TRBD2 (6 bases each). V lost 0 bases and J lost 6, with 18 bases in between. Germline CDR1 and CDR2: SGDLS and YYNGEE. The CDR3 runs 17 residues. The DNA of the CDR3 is TGTGCCAGCAGCGTAGCAGGGTCCGGGGGCGGATCCGGGGAGCTGTTTTTT. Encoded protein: CASSVAGSGGGSGELFF.

The CDR3 DNA is TGCGCCAGCAGCCGGGACGAGTCAGATACGCAGTATTTT. It encodes CASSRDESDTQYF. V is TRBV5-1 and J is TRBJ2-3; either TRBD1 or TRBD2 may fit D (5 bases each). V gave up 4 bases and J gave up 4 bases, with 10 bases separating them. Per germline, CDR1 SGHRS and CDR2 YFSETQ. The CDR3 is 13 residues long.

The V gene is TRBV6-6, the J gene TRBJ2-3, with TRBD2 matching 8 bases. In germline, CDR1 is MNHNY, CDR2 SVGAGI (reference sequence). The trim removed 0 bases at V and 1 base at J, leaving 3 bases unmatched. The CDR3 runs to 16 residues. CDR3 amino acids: CASSYSPGLGTDTQYF. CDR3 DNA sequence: TGTGCCAGCAGTTACTCCCCGGGACTAGGCACAGATACGCAGTATTTT.

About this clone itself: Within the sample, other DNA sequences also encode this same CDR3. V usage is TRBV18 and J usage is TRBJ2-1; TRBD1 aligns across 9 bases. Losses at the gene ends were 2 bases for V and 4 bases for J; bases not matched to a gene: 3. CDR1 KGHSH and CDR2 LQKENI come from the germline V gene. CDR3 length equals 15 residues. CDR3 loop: CASSPGQGIYNEQFF. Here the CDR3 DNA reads TGTGCCAGCTCACCAGGACAGGGGATATACAATGAGCAGTTCTTC.

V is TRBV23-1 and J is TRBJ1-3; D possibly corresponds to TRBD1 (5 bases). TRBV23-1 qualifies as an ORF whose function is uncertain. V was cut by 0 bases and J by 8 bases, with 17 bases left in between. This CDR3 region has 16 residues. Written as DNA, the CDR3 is TGCGCCAGCAGTCAATCTTTGTCAGGGCTCGAGGACACCATATATTTT. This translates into CASSQSLSGLEDTIYF.

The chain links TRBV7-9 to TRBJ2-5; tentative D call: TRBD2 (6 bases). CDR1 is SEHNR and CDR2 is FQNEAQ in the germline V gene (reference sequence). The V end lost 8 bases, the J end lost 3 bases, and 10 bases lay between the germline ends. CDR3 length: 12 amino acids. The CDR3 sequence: CASVRGKETQYF. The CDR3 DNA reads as TGTGCCAGCGTTCGGGGGAAAGAGACCCAGTACTTC. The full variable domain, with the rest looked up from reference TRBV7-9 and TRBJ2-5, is DTGVSQNPRHKITKRGQNVTFRCDPISEHNRLYWYRQTLGQGPEFLTYFQNEAQLEKSRLLSDRFSAERPKGSFSTLEIQRTEQGDSAMYLCASVRGKETQYFGPGTRLLVL.

The CDR3 DNA sequence: TGTGCCAGCAGCTTAGTCTTATGGGGAAAGGCCACAGATACGCAGTATTTT. Translation gives CASSLVLWGKATDTQYF. The chain employs TRBV7-9 and TRBJ2-3; no firm D call. Trimming removed 1 base at V and 2 bases at J, with 16 bases between. This CDR3 region has 17 residues. Germline assignment: CDR1 SEHNR and CDR2 FQNEAQ (reference sequence). Supplemented by reference TRBV7-9 and TRBJ2-3, the full variable domain reads DTGVSQNPRHKITKRGQNVTFRCDPISEHNRLYWYRQTLGQGPEFLTYFQNEAQLEKSRLLSDRFSAERPKGSFSTLEIQRTEQGDSAMYLCASSLVLWGKATDTQYFGPGTRLTVL.

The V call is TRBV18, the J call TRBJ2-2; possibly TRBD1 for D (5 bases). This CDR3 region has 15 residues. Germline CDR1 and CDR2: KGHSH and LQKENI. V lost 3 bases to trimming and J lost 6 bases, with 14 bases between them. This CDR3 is CASSPVGPRPGELFF. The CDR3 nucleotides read TGTGCCAGCTCACCTGTGGGGCCTCGTCCCGGGGAGCTGTTTTTT.

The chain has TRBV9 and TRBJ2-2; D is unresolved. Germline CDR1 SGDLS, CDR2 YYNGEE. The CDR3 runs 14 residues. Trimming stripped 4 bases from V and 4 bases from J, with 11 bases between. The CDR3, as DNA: TGTGCCAGCAGCCCCCTAAGGGTCACCGGGGAGCTGTTTTTT. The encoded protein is CASSPLRVTGELFF.

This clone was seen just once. The CDR3 coding sequence is TGTGCCAGCAGTTTCCAAGCGGGATACACAGATACGCAGTATTTT. This gives the protein CASSFQAGYTDTQYF. The chain carries TRBV28 and TRBJ2-3, with 7 nucleotides matching TRBD2. The CDR3 consists of 15 residues. The V gene's germline CDR1 is MDHEN and CDR2 SYDVKM. V shed 3 bases and J 2 bases; nucleotides not matched to a gene: 5.

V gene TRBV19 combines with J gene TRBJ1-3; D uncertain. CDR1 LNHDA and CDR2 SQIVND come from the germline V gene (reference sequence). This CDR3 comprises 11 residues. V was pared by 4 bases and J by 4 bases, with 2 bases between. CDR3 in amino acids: CASSNGNTIYF. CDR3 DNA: TGTGCCAGTAGTAACGGAAACACCATATATTTT.

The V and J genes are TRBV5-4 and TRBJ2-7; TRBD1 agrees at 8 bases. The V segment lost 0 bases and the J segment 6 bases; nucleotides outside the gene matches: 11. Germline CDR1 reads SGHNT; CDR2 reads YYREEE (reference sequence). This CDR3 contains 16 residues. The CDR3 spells CASSLVLDRASLEQYF. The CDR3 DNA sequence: TGTGCCAGCAGCTTGGTACTGGACAGGGCCTCCCTCGAGCAGTACTTC.

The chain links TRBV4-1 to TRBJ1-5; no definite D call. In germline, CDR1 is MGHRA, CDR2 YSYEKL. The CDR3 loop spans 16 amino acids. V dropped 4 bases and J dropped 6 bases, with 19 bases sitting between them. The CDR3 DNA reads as TGCGCCAGCAGCCCCATCGAAAAAACGGCAAGTCAGCCCCAGCATTTT. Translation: CASSPIEKTASQPQHF.

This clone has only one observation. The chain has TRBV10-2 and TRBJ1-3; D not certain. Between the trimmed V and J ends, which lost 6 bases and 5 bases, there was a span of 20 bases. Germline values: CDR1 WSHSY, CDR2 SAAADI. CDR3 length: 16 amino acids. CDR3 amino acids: CASSELPRKSRNTIYF. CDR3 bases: TGCGCCAGCAGCGAACTCCCACGGAAGAGTAGAAACACCATATATTTT.